Presented here are 8 T cell receptor beta chains from one specimen sequenced in a study of T cell responses to AZD1222 COVID-19 vaccine. Assay: immunoSEQ multiplex PCR; the TCRdb copy retains only in-frame clones and omits some. The table has 60,000 to 75,000 clones, around 80% seen once; the top ten hold about 20%. The sequencing used peripheral blood, collected on day 0 of AZD1222 vaccination. All receptors come from an adult in good health.

The J gene is TRBJ2-2, the V gene TRBV4-2, with 9 bases identical to TRBD1. CDR1 LGHNA and CDR2 YNFKEQ come from the germline V gene. V lost 2 bases to trimming and J lost 0 bases; unmatched junction nucleotides: 4. The CDR3 loop spans 17 amino acids. As DNA, the CDR3 is TGTGCCAGCAGCCAAACAGGGGGCACCCCGAACACCGGGGAGCTGTTTTTT. This encodes CASSQTGGTPNTGELFF.

This chain links TRBV5-1 with TRBJ1-2, with a weak D call TRBD1 (6 bases). Between the trimmed V and J ends, which lost 4 bases and 8 bases, there was a span of 21 bases. The CDR3 extends over 15 amino acids. Looked up from germline, CDR1 is SGHRS and CDR2 is YFSETQ. The CDR3 spells CASSPSNWGQGGYTF. Written as DNA, the CDR3 is TGCGCCAGCAGCCCCTCAAATTGGGGGCAAGGGGGCTACACCTTC.

The rearrangement links TRBV4-3 to TRBJ2-6; D is unclear. The germline CDR1 and CDR2 sequences are LGHNA and YSLEER. V lost 1 base and J 0 bases, leaving 10 bases between the germline ends. This CDR3 has 17 residues. The CDR3 is CASSQAGQSSGANVLTF. The CDR3, as DNA: TGCGCCAGCAGCCAAGCTGGGCAGAGCTCTGGGGCCAACGTCCTGACTTTC.

Here the CDR3 reads CASSLNFYGYTF. The CDR3 DNA reads TGTGCCAGCAGTTTAAATTTCTATGGCTACACCTTC. The chain links TRBV28 to TRBJ1-2; no firm D call. The CDR3 has 12 amino acids. Trimming removed 2 bases at V and 4 bases at J, with 5 bases between. Germline CDR1 and CDR2: MDHEN and SYDVKM.

This clone has just a few counts. This sequence joins TRBV18 and TRBJ2-5; possibly TRBD1 or TRBD2 for D (5 bases each). The V gene's germline CDR1 is KGHSH and CDR2 LQKENI. This CDR3 contains 13 residues. Trimming removed 6 bases at V and 4 bases at J, with 12 bases between. CDR3 region: CASSRSGRETQYF. DNA for the CDR3: TGTGCCAGCTCGCGTTCAGGGAGAGAGACCCAGTACTTC.

This clone turned up a few times. The chain uses TRBV10-1 and TRBJ2-1, with TRBD2 matching over 8 bases. J lost 2 bases, V lost 2 bases, and 8 bases had no gene match. Germline V lookup: CDR1 WNHNN, CDR2 SYGVQD (reference sequence). The CDR3 covers 17 residues. The CDR3 region has the DNA TGCGCCAGCAGTGAGATGATAGCGGGACATACCTACAATGAGCAGTTCTTC. This codes for CASSEMIAGHTYNEQFF.

This chain uses TRBV6-5 with TRBJ1-3, with 8 bases identical to TRBD1. CDR1 MNHEY and CDR2 SVGAGI come from the germline V gene. The CDR3 is 15 residues long. With 4 bases clipped from V and 5 bases from J, the junction kept 7 bases outside the gene matches. The CDR3 coding sequence is TGTGCCAGCAGTTCGCGGGACAGGCCTCGAAACACCATATATTTT. It encodes CASSSRDRPRNTIYF.

The gene calls are TRBV19 and TRBJ1-3; a weak D match, TRBD1 (5 bases). The germline gives CDR1 LNHDA, CDR2 SQIVND (reference sequence). The CDR3 totals 16 residues. Trimming pared 0 bases from V and 3 bases from J, leaving 12 bases between. The chain's CDR3 is CASSIEPGQFGNTIYF. CDR3 nucleotides: TGTGCCAGTAGTATAGAGCCCGGACAATTTGGAAACACCATATATTTT.